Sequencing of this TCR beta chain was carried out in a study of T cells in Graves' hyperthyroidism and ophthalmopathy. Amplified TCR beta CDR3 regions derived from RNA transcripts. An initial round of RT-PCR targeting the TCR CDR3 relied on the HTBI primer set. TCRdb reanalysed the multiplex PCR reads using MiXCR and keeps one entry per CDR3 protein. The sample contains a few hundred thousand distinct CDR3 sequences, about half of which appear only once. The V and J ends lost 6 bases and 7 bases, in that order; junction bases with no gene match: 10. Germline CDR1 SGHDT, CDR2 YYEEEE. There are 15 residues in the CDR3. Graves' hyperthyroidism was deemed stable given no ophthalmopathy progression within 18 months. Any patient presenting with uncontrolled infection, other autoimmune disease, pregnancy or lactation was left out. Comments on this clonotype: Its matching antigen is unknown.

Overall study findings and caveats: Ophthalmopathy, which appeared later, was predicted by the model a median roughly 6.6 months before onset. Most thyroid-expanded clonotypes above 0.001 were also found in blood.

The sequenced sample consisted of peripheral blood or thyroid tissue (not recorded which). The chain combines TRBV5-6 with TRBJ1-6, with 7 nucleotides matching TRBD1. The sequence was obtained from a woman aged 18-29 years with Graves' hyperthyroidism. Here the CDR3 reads CASMSRGLNNSPLHF. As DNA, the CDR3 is TGTGCCAGCATGTCCAGGGGGTTGAACAATTCACCCCTCCACTTT.